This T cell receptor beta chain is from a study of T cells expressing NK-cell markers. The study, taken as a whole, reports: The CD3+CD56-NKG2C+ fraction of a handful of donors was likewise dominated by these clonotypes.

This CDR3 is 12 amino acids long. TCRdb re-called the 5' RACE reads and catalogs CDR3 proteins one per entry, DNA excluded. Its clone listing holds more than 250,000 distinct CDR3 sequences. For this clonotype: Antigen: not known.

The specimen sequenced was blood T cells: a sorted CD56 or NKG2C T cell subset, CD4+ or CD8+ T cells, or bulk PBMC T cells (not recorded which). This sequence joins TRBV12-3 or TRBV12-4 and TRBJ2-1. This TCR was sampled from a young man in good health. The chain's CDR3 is CASSPQYNEQFF.